This T cell receptor (beta chain) was sequenced in a study of shared clonotypes between healthy human individuals. Findings of the study overall: Donor clonotype sharing was expected to depend on sequencing depth.

As regards this clone: The antigen is undetermined.

Both subsets, CD45RA+ naive and CD45RA-negative memory, were split from the CD4+ cells. Trimming took off 2 bases at V and 1 base at J, with 8 bases between the two ends. CDR1 and CDR2 (germline): LNHDA, SQIVND (reference sequence). The CDR3 is made up of 14 amino acids. The protocol was immunoSEQ multiplex PCR, while the TCRdb copy is restricted to in-frame clones and leaves out a portion. This table has roughly 2.5 million clones, more than 90% appearing once. The receptor was isolated from a man younger than 35 in good health. The rearrangement links TRBV19 to TRBJ1-1; D gene uncertain. Material: naive CD4+ T cells sorted from blood. Subset specified: CD45RA+ positively selected. CDR3 sequence reads: CASSISTQNTEAFF. The CDR3 DNA reads TGTGCCAGTAGTATATCAACACAGAACACTGAAGCTTTCTTT. Variable domain in full (rest from reference TRBV19 and TRBJ1-1): DGGITQSPKYLFRKEGQNVTLSCEQNLNHDAMYWYRQDPGQGLRLIYYSQIVNDFQKGDIAEGYSVSREKKESFPLTVTSAQKNPTAFYLCASSISTQNTEAFFGQGTRLTVV.